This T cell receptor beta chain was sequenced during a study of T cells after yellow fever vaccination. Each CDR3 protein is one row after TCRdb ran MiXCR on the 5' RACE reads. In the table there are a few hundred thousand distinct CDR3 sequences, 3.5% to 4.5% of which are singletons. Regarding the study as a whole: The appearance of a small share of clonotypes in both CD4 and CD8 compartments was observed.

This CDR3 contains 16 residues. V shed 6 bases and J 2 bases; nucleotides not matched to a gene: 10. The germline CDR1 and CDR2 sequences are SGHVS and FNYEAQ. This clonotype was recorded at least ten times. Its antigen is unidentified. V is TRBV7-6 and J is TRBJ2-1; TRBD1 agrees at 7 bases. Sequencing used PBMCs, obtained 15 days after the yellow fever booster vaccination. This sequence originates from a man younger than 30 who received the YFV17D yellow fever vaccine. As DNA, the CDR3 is TGTGCCAGCAGTTCCACAGGGGATAGCCCCTACAATGAGCAGTTCTTC. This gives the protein CASSSTGDSPYNEQFF.